A single sample gave rise to the 9 T cell receptor beta chains below, sequenced in a study of blood T cell repertoires in COVID-19. The repertoire was sequenced with immunoSEQ multiplex PCR; TCRdb's copy has only in-frame clones and lacks some. The table records 45,000 to 70,000 clones, 82% of them present only once. The sequenced sample was peripheral blood. The receptors originated from a woman in her fifties or sixties with acute or convalescent COVID-19.

This rearrangement joins TRBV7-9 to TRBJ2-1, with 12 nucleotides matching TRBD2. V was clipped by 2 bases and J by 4 bases; unmatched bases: 6. From germline, CDR1 is SEHNR and CDR2 FQNEAQ (reference sequence). This CDR3 spans 17 amino acids. The CDR3 loop reads CASSLTVLAGGYNEQFF. The CDR3 DNA is TGTGCCAGCAGCTTAACGGTCCTAGCGGGGGGGTACAATGAGCAGTTCTTC.

The CDR3 loop reads CASSATTGGRDIQYF. The CDR3 DNA reads TGTGCCAGCAGCGCAACGACAGGGGGCAGGGACATTCAGTACTTC. The chain combines TRBV9 with TRBJ2-4; 10 positions match TRBD1. The J segment lost 8 bases and the V segment lost 3 bases, leaving 8 bases of the junction unmatched. Germline loops: CDR1 SGDLS, CDR2 YYNGEE. CDR3 length equals 15 residues.

The J gene is TRBJ1-4, the V gene TRBV2; 8 bases fit TRBD1. CDR1 and CDR2 (germline): SNHLY, FYNNEI. CDR3 length equals 18 residues. Trimming took 6 bases from V and 4 from J; bases not matched to a gene: 16. The CDR3 loop is CASRADRAQPRGNEKLFF. CDR3 DNA sequence: TGTGCCAGCAGGGCGGACAGGGCACAACCGCGGGGTAATGAAAAACTGTTTTTT.

This clone was observed a few times. The chain combines TRBV5-8 with TRBJ1-6; 12 positions agree with TRBD1. This CDR3 contains 16 residues. With 5 bases clipped from V and 9 bases from J, the junction kept 9 bases outside the gene matches. Per germline, CDR1 SGHTS and CDR2 YDEGEE. The CDR3: CASRFPGTGGSSPLHF. The CDR3 DNA follows: TGTGCCAGCAGATTCCCCGGGACAGGGGGCAGTTCACCCCTCCACTTT.

The chain has TRBV12-3 or TRBV12-4 and TRBJ2-7; 7 positions agree with TRBD1. J was trimmed by 2 bases and V by 8 bases; bases with no gene match: 3. The CDR3 is 12 amino acids. For the CDR3, the DNA is TGTGCCAGCGGGACAGACGCCTACGAGCAGTACTTC. Protein sequence: CASGTDAYEQYF.

The rearrangement links TRBV18 to TRBJ2-7, with 9 positions matching TRBD1. This CDR3 contains 18 residues. Trimming took 2 bases from V and 2 from J; bases not matched to a gene: 13. Germline-derived CDR1 and CDR2 are KGHSH and LQKENI. CDR3 loop: CASSPYGTGHSETYEQYF. CDR3 coding DNA: TGTGCCAGCTCACCATACGGGACAGGGCATTCTGAAACCTACGAGCAGTACTTC. Based on the CDR3 plus reference TRBV18 and TRBJ2-7, the full variable domain is NAGVMQNPRHLVRRRGQEARLRCSPMKGHSHVYWYRQLPEEGLKFMVYLQKENIIDESGMPKERFSAEFPKEGPSILRIQQVVRGDSAAYFCASSPYGTGHSETYEQYFGPGTRLTVT.

About this clone: Within the sample, other DNA sequences also encode this same CDR3. The chain carries TRBV6-6 and TRBJ1-6; 9 bases line up with TRBD1. The germline gives CDR1 MNHNY, CDR2 SVGAGI (reference sequence). V lost 5 bases and J lost 6; bases outside the gene matches: 8. The CDR3 consists of 16 residues. The CDR3 DNA follows: TGTGCCAGCAGTCCCCGTGGGACAGGGACTAATTCACCCCTCCACTTT. Translating it yields CASSPRGTGTNSPLHF.

This clone occurred once. The rearrangement links TRBV27 to TRBJ2-5; 8 nucleotides match TRBD2. Germline CDR1 is MNHEY and CDR2 is SMNVEV (reference sequence). This CDR3 has 15 amino acids. V was clipped by 4 bases and J by 5 bases; unmatched bases: 9. CDR3 in amino acids: CASSSYSGVVETQYF. As DNA, the CDR3 is TGTGCCAGCAGTTCTTATAGCGGGGTGGTGGAGACCCAGTACTTC.

The rearrangement joins TRBV9 to TRBJ1-1; possible D gene TRBD1, 6 bases. Trimming cost V 3 bases and J 3 bases, with 12 bases left between them. Germline CDR1 reads SGDLS; CDR2 reads YYNGEE. The CDR3 extends over 14 amino acids. The DNA for the CDR3 is TGTGCCAGCAGCGCCAGGGGTCGAGACACTGAAGCTTTCTTT. Encoded protein: CASSARGRDTEAFF.